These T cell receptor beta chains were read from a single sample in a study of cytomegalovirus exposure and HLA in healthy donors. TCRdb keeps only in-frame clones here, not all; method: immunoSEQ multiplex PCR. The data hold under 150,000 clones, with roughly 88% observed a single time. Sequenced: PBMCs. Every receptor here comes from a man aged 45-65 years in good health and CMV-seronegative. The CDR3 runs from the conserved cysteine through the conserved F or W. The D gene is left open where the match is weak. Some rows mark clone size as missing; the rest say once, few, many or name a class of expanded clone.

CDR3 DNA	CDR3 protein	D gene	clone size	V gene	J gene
TGTGCCAGCAGCTTGGGACAACTTGGTTCACCCCTCCACTTT	CASSLGQLGSPLHF	NA	once	TRBV5-6	TRBJ1-6
TGTGCCAGCTCACCCGGGGGGAGCTATGGCTACACCTTC	CASSPGGSYGYTF	NA	NA	TRBV18	TRBJ1-2
TGTGCCAGCGGGGGCATGGGCCAGCTGAACTATGGCTACACCTTC	CASGGMGQLNYGYTF	NA	few	TRBV5-6	TRBJ1-2
TGTGCCAGCAGTTACTCGCGACAGGGGATTCAGCCCCAGCATTTT	CASSYSRQGIQPQHF	TRBD1	NA	TRBV6-6	TRBJ1-5
TGTGCCAGCAGCTTCGAGATAGCGGGGGTGGGACAAGAGACCCAGTACTTC	CASSFEIAGVGQETQYF	TRBD2	once	TRBV5-6	TRBJ2-5
TGTGCCTGGAGTGCACTAGGCGCAGATACGCAGTATTTT	CAWSALGADTQYF	NA	NA	TRBV30	TRBJ2-3
TGTGCTAGCAGCTTAGCAGTGACCGGGGAGCTGTTCTTT	CASSLAVTGELFF	NA	NA	TRBV7-7	TRBJ2-2
TGTGCCAGCAGCTTTTTGGGACAGGACTACGAGCAGTACTTC	CASSFLGQDYEQYF	TRBD1	NA	TRBV5-6	TRBJ2-7
TGCGCCAGCAGCTTGGAACCGGGACACAATAGCAATCAGCCCCAGCATTTT	CASSLEPGHNSNQPQHF	NA	NA	TRBV5-1	TRBJ1-5
TGTGCCAGCAGCCCTACTAGCGGGGGGATCTACGAGCAGTACTTC	CASSPTSGGIYEQYF	TRBD2	NA	TRBV7-6	TRBJ2-7
TGCGCCAGCCGCCCATGGACAGGAGTTGAAGAGACCCAGTACTTC	CASRPWTGVEETQYF	TRBD1	few	TRBV4-1	TRBJ2-5
TGTGCCAGCAGCCCGACTAGCGGGGGTGAGACCCAGTACTTC	CASSPTSGGETQYF	TRBD2	NA	TRBV5-6	TRBJ2-5
TGTGCCAGCAGCGTAGCAGGGAAGCGCACAGATACGCAGTATTTT	CASSVAGKRTDTQYF	NA	NA	TRBV9	TRBJ2-3
TGTGCCATCAGCCAGGGGGCGGATCAGACAGATACGCAGTATTTT	CAISQGADQTDTQYF	TRBD1	few	TRBV10-3	TRBJ2-3
TGTGCCAGCAGAGGACAGCACGGAGGAGCTAACTATGGCTACACCTTC	CASRGQHGGANYGYTF	NA	NA	TRBV25-1	TRBJ1-2
TGTGCCAGTAGCAGACAGGGGAGACCCTCCTACGAGCAGTACTTC	CASSRQGRPSYEQYF	TRBD1	NA	TRBV19	TRBJ2-7
TGTGCCAGCAGCGGGGACAGGGTCCGCAAAAACATTCAGTACTTC	CASSGDRVRKNIQYF	TRBD1	once	TRBV2	TRBJ2-4
TGTGCCAGCAGCAAAGGGGGCTTGGCCACTGAAGCTTTCTTT	CASSKGGLATEAFF	TRBD1	NA	TRBV9	TRBJ1-1
TGTGCCAGCAGCCAAGGATTAGGACTAGCGGCGGTCTCCTACGAGCAGTACTTC	CASSQGLGLAAVSYEQYF	TRBD2	once	TRBV4-2	TRBJ2-7
TGTGCCAGCTCTTTAGTGGGGGCGGAGGAGACCCAGTACTTC	CASSLVGAEETQYF	NA	NA	TRBV18	TRBJ2-5
TGCGCCAGCAGCACGGACAGGGAGGGGACCCAGTACTTC	CASSTDREGTQYF	NA	NA	TRBV5-1	TRBJ2-5
TGTGCCAGCAGTTTGGGGCTCGCGGGCAATCAGCCCCAGCATTTT	CASSLGLAGNQPQHF	NA	NA	TRBV27	TRBJ1-5
TGTGCCATCAGTGCACCGAGCGGGGGCAGGACCGGGGAGCTGTTTTTT	CAISAPSGGRTGELFF	TRBD2	NA	TRBV10-3	TRBJ2-2
TGTGCCAGCAGCTTAGGCGATCTAGCGGGGGGGCCGGGAGACAATGAGCAGTTCTTC	CASSLGDLAGGPGDNEQFF	TRBD2	NA	TRBV7-9	TRBJ2-1
TGTGCCAGCAGCGTAGGGACAGGGGGAGGAAAACTGTTTTTT	CASSVGTGGGKLFF	TRBD1	NA	TRBV9	TRBJ1-4
TGTGCCAGCAGTGACAGGTGGAGCAATCAGCCCCAGCATTTT	CASSDRWSNQPQHF	NA	NA	TRBV2	TRBJ1-5
TGTGCCAGTAGTCCGCGGGGAGCCTGGGGAGGCCAAGAGACCCAGTACTTC	CASSPRGAWGGQETQYF	NA	NA	TRBV19	TRBJ2-5
TGCGCCAGCAGCCAAGATCGGTTGCTAGCCAAAAACATTCAGTACTTC	CASSQDRLLAKNIQYF	NA	NA	TRBV4-1	TRBJ2-4
TGCAGTTCTCAGTGGGCGGGTGAAGCTTTCTTT	CSSQWAGEAFF	NA	NA	TRBV20-1	TRBJ1-1
TGTGCCAGTAGCCACGGCGGCTCCTACAATGAGCAGTTCTTC	CASSHGGSYNEQFF	NA	NA	TRBV19	TRBJ2-1
NA	CAWSVFREGWGRGSYNSPPHF	NA	once	TRBV30	TRBJ1-6
TGTGCCACCAGCAGAGATTGGTCAGGCTTCTATGGCTACACCTTC	CATSRDWSGFYGYTF	NA	NA	TRBV15	TRBJ1-2
TGTGCCAGCAGTTCCTTGGGTGGGGGCGCGGCTCGGGGCTACACCTTC	CASSSLGGGAARGYTF	NA	NA	TRBV27	TRBJ1-2
TGCGCCAGCAGCCAAGATTGGACAGGCCAAGAGACCCAGTACTTC	CASSQDWTGQETQYF	TRBD1	once	TRBV4-1	TRBJ2-5
TGCAGCGTCCTAGCGGGGGGAGGAGAGACCCAGTACTTC	CSVLAGGGETQYF	TRBD2	NA	TRBV29-1	TRBJ2-5
TGTGCCTGGAGTGTAACAGGGGGCTATTCACCCCTCCACTTT	CAWSVTGGYSPLHF	TRBD1	once	TRBV30	TRBJ1-6
TGTGCCAGCAGCTTATACAGTTCCCATTCACCCCTCCACTTT	CASSLYSSHSPLHF	NA	NA	TRBV7-3	TRBJ1-6
TGTGCCAGCAGCTTAGCGAAGGGACAAAGAGAGACCCAGTACTTC	CASSLAKGQRETQYF	NA	NA	TRBV7-9	TRBJ2-5
TGTGCCAGCAGCTGGGGACATGGTGAAAAACTGTTTTTT	CASSWGHGEKLFF	NA	NA	TRBV5-6	TRBJ1-4
TGTGCCAGCAGCCTGGGACAGGGGGATGAAAAACTGTTTTTT	CASSLGQGDEKLFF	TRBD1	NA	TRBV5-5	TRBJ1-4
TGTGCCAGCAGCCTCACTGCGGGGACAGAATCCTACGAGCAGTACTTC	CASSLTAGTESYEQYF	NA	NA	TRBV7-6	TRBJ2-7
TGTGCCTGGAGTGCCCTCGGGATCGAGAATTCCCCCCTCCACTTT	CAWSALGIENSPLHF	NA	NA	TRBV30	TRBJ1-6
TGTGCCAGCAGCCAACAGTTAAACTATGGCTACACCTTC	CASSQQLNYGYTF	NA	NA	TRBV27	TRBJ1-2
TGTGCCAGCAGCGTAGCTACTAGCGGGGGGTCCCTACACCGCACAGATACGCAGTATTTT	CASSVATSGGSLHRTDTQYF	TRBD2	NA	TRBV9	TRBJ2-3
TGTGCCACCAGCAGAGGGGGGACAGCGCACTCCTACGAGCAGTACTTC	CATSRGGTAHSYEQYF	TRBD1	NA	TRBV15	TRBJ2-7
TGTGCCAGCAGCCCCCGGGACACATCGCAGCCCCAGCATTTT	CASSPRDTSQPQHF	NA	NA	TRBV5-8	TRBJ1-5
TGCGCCAGCAGCCAAGAACTTAGCAATCAGCCCCAGCATTTT	CASSQELSNQPQHF	NA	few	TRBV4-3	TRBJ1-5
TGTGCCAGCAGCTTAAGACTAGGCGATGAGCAGTTCTTC	CASSLRLGDEQFF	NA	NA	TRBV7-9	TRBJ2-1
TGTGCCAGCAGTAAAGGGGATTGGGATTCACCCCTCCACTTT	CASSKGDWDSPLHF	NA	NA	TRBV27	TRBJ1-6
TGTGCCAGCAGCTTACCAGGCTCCTACAATGAGCAGTTCTTC	CASSLPGSYNEQFF	NA	NA	TRBV7-2	TRBJ2-1
TGTGCCAGCAATAACGGACAGGCCGGGCCTGAAGCTTTCTTT	CASNNGQAGPEAFF	TRBD1	few	TRBV27	TRBJ1-1
TGCGCCAGCAGCCAAGACGACAGGGGCGAGCAGTACTTC	CASSQDDRGEQYF	TRBD1	NA	TRBV4-1	TRBJ2-7